The clone carrying this T cell receptor (beta chain) occurred a few times. A sample-barcoded 5' primer and a J-beta primer mix were used in a second PCR of roughly 7 to 11 cycles. Each TCR beta cDNA got a 12-nucleotide random molecular identifier. Researchers report that each sample yielded at least 3 million CDR3-containing paired-end reads. TCRdb called the 5' RACE reads again in MiXCR, with one record for every CDR3 protein. The sample comprises approximately 1.5 million distinct CDR3 sequences, 30% to 40% of which are singletons, and about 10% rests with the top ten. This entry is derived from a study of blood T cells in healthy people across ages. Germline loops: CDR1 DFQATT, CDR2 SNEGSKA (reference sequence). Trimming removed 1 base at V and 4 bases at J, with 11 bases between. The CDR3 is 14 amino acids.

The rearrangement links TRBV20-1 to TRBJ2-1; unclear D gene. The TCR originated in a woman aged 25-40 years in good health. The specimen sequenced was blood. This CDR3 is CSARAALRYNEQFF. The CDR3 nucleotides are TGCAGTGCTAGAGCGGCCCTTAGATACAATGAGCAGTTCTTC.